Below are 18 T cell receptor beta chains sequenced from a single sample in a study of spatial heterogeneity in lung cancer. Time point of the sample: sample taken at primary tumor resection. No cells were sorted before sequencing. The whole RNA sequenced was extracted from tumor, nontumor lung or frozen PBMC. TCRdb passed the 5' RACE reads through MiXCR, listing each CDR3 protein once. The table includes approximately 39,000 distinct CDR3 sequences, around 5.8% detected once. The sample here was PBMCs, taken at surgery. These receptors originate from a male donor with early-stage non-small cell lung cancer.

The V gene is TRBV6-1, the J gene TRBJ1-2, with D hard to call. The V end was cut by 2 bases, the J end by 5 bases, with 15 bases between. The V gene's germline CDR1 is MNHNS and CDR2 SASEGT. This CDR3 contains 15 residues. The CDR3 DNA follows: TGTGCCAGCAGTGAAAGGACCGCGAGAAGATATGGCTACACCTTC. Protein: CASSERTARRYGYTF.

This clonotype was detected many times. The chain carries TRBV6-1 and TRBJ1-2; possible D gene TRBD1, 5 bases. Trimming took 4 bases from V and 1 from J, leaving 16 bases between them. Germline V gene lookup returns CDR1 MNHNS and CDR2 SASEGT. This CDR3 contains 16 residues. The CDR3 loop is CASSARDGDFNYGYTF. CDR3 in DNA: TGTGCCAGCAGTGCCCGGGACGGGGACTTTAACTATGGCTACACCTTC.

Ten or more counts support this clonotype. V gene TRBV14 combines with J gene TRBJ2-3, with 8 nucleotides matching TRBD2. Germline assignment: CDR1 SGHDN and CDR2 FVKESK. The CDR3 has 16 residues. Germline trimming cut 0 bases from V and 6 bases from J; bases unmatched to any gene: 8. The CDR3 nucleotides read TGTGCCAGCAGCCAAGATCGAGCGGGGGTTGGGGATACGCAGTATTTT. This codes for CASSQDRAGVGDTQYF.

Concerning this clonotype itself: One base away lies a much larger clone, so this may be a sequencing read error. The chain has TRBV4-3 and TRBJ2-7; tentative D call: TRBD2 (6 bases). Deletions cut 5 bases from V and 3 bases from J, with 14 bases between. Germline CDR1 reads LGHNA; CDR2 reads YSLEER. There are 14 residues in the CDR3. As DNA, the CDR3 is TGCGCCAGCAGCAAGGAGACTAGGTACTACGAGCAGTACTTC. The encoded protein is CASSKETRYYEQYF.

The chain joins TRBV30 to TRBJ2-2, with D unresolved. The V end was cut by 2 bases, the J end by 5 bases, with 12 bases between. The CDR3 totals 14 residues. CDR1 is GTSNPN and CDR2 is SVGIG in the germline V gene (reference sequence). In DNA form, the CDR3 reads TGTGCCTGGAGTCCTCCTTTAAGGACCGGGGAGCTGTTTTTT. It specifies CAWSPPLRTGELFF. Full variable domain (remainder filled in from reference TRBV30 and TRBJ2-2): SQTIHQWPATLVQPVGSPLSLECTVEGTSNPNLYWYRQAAGRGLQLLFYSVGIGQISSEVPQNLSASRPQDRQFILSSKKLLLSDSGFYLCAWSPPLRTGELFFGEGSRLTVL.

For the CDR3, the DNA is TGTGCCACCAGTGACCGGGACAGGTCCCTGGGAGATACGCAGTATTTT. The encoded protein is CATSDRDRSLGDTQYF. The chain has TRBV24-1 and TRBJ2-3, with 8 bases that match TRBD1. The CDR3 has 16 residues. Germline V gives CDR1 KGHDR, CDR2 SFDVKD. The J segment lost 5 bases and the V segment lost 4 bases, leaving 10 bases of the junction unmatched.

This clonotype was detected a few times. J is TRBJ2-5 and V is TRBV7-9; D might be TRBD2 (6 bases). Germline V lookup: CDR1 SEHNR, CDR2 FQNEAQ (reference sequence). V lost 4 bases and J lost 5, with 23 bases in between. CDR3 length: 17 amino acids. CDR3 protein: CASSSGEVSDVGETQYF. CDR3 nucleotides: TGTGCCAGCAGCTCGGGGGAAGTCTCTGACGTGGGGGAGACCCAGTACTTC.

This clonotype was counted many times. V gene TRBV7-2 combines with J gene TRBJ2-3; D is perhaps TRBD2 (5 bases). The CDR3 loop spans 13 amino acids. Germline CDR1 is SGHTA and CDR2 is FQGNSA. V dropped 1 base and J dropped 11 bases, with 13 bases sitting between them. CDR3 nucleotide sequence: TGTGCCAGCAGCTTAGAGGCGAGGGTCAAGCAGTATTTT. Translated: CASSLEARVKQYF.

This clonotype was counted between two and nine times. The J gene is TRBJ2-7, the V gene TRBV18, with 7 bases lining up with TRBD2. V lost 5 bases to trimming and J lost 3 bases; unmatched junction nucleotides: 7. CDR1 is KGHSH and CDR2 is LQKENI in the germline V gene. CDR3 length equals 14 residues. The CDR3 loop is CASSTSKRGYEQYF. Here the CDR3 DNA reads TGTGCCAGCTCAACATCCAAGCGGGGCTACGAGCAGTACTTC.

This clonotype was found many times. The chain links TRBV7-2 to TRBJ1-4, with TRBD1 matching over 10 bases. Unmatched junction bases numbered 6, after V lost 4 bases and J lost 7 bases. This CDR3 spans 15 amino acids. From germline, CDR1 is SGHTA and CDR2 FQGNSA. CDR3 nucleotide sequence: TGTGCCAGCAGCTACTCCGGGACAGGGGTTGAAAAACTGTTTTTT. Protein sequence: CASSYSGTGVEKLFF.

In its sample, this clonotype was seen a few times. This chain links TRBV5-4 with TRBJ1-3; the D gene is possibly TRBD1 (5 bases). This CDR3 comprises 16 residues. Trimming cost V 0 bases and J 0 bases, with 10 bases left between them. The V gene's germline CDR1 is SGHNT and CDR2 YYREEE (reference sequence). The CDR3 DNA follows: TGTGCCAGCAGCTTGGGGGGCAGCTACTCTGGAAACACCATATATTTT. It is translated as CASSLGGSYSGNTIYF.

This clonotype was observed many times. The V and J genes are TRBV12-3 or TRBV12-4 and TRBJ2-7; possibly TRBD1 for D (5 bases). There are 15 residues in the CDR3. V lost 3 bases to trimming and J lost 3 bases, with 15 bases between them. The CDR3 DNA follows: TGTGCCAGCAGTTTTAAGGGGTCTCTATACTACGAGCAGTACTTC. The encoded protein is CASSFKGSLYYEQYF.

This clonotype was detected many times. CDR3 residues: CASSPLAFHAAGPHNEQFF. For the CDR3, the DNA is TGTGCCAGCAGCCCCCTAGCTTTTCATGCCGCCGGTCCACACAATGAGCAGTTCTTC. The chain is built from TRBV13 and TRBJ2-1; D is possibly TRBD2 (5 bases). The CDR3 is 19 amino acids. Germline CDR1 reads PRHDT; CDR2 reads FYEKMQ (reference sequence). Trimming left V 5 bases short and J 5 bases short, with 28 bases between.

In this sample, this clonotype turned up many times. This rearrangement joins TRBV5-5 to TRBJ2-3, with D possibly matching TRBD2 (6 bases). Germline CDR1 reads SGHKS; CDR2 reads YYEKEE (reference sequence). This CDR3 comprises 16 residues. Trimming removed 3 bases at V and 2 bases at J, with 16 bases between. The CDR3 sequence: CASSSARDRDTDTQYF. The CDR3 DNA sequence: TGTGCCAGCAGCTCAGCGCGGGACCGCGACACAGATACGCAGTATTTT.

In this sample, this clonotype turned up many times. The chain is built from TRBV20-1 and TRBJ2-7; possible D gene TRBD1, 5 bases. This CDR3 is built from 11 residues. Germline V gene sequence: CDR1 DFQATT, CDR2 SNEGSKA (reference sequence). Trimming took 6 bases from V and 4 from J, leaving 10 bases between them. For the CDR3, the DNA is TGCAGTGCGGCAGGGCTTTACGAGCAGTACTTC. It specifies CSAAGLYEQYF.

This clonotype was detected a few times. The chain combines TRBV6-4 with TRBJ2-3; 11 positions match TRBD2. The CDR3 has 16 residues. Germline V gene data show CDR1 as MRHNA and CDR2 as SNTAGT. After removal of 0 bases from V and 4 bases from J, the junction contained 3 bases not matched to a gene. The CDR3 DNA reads TGTGCCAGCAGTGACTCGACTAGCGGGGACGCAGATACGCAGTATTTT. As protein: CASSDSTSGDADTQYF.

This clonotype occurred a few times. In DNA form, the CDR3 reads TGTGCCAGCAGCCAAACCCCTAGCGGGGGGTCCTACGAGCAGTACTTC. Its translation: CASSQTPSGGSYEQYF. This chain joins TRBV3-1 and TRBJ2-7; TRBD2 matches at 11 bases. V shed 2 bases and J 1 base; nucleotides not matched to a gene: 4. The CDR3 has 16 amino acids. Germline loops: CDR1 LGHDT, CDR2 YNNKEL (reference sequence).

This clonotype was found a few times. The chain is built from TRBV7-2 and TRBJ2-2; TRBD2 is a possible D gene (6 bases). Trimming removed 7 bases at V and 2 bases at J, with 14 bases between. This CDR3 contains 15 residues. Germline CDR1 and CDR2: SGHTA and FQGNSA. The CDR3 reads CASIYGTPNTGELFF. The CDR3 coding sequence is TGTGCCAGCATTTACGGGACTCCTAACACCGGGGAGCTGTTTTTT.